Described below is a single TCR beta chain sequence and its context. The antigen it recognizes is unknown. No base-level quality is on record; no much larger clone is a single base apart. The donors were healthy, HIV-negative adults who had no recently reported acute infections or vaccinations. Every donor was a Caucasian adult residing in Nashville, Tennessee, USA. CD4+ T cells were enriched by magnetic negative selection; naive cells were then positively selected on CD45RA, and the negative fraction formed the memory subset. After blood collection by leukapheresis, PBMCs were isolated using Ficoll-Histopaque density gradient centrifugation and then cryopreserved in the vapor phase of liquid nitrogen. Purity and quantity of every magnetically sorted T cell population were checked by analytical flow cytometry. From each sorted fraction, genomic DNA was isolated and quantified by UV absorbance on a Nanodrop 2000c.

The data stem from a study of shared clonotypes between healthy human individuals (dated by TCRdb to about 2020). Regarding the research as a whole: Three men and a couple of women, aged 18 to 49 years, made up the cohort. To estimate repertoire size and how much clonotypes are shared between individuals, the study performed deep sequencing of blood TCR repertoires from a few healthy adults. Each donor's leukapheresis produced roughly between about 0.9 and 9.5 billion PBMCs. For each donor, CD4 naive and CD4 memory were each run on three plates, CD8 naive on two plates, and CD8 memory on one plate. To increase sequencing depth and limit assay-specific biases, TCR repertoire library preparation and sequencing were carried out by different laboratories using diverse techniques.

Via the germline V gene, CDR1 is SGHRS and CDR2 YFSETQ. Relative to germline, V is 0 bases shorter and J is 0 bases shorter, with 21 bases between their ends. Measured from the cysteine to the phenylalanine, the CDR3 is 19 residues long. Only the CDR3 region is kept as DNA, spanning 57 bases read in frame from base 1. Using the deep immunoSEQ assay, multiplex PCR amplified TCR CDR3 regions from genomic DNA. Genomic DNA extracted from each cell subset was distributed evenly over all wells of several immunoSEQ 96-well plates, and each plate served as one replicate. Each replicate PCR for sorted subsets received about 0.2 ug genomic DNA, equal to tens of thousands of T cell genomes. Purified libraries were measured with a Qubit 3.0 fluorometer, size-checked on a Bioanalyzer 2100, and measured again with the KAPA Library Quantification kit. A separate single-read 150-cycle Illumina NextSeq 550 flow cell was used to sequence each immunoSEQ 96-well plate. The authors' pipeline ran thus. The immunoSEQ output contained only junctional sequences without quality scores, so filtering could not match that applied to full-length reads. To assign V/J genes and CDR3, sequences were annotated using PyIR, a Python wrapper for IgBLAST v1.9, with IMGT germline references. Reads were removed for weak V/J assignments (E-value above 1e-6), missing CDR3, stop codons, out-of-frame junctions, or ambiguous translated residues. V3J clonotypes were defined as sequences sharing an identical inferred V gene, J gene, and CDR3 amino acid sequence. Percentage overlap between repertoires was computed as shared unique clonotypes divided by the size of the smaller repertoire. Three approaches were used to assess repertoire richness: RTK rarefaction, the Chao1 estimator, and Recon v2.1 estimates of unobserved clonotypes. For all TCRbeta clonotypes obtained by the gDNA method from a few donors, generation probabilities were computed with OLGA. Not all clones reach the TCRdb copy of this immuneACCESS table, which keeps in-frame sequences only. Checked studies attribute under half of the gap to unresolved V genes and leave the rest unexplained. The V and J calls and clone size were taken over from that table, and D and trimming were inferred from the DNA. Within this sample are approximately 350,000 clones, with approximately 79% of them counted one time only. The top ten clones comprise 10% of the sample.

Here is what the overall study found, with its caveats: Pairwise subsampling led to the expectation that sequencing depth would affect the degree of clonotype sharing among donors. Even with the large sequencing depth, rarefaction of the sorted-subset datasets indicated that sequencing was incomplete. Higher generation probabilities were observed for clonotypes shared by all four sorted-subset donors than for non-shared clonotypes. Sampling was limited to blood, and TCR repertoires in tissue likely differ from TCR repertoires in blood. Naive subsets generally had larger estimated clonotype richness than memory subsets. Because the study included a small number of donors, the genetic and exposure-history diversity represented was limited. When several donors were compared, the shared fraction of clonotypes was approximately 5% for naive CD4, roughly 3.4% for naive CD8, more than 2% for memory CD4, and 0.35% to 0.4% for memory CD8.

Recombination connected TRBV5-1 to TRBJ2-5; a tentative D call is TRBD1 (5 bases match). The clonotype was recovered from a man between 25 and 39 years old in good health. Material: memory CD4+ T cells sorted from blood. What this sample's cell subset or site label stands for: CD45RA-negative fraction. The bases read TGCGCCAGCAGCTTGGCCCAGCTGGGGAAGGGGCCGTACCAAGAGACCCAGTACTTC. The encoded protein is CASSLAQLGKGPYQETQYF.